This entry is about one T cell receptor beta chain. Its antigen is not known. Profiled with immunoSEQ multiplex PCR; TCRdb holds only in-frame clones, not every one. The table has approximately 100,000 clones, roughly 70% seen once. Trimming removed 6 bases from V and 4 bases from J; junction bases left unmatched: 11. The CDR3 sequence is 15 residues long. CDR1 and CDR2 (germline): MDHEN, SYDVKM. The data derive from a study of shared clonotypes between healthy human individuals. Study-level results: Clonotypes shared by all four donors outscored non-shared clonotypes in generation probability.

The sequenced sample was memory CD8+ T cells sorted from blood. The subset is: CD45RO+ cells pooled with CCR7-negative TemRA cells. The source is a woman between 25 and 40 years old in good health. The V call is TRBV28, the J call TRBJ1-1; 7 bases agree with TRBD1. The CDR3 sequence: CASSPGTAFGTEAFF. For the CDR3, the DNA is TGTGCCAGCAGCCCCGGGACAGCTTTTGGCACTGAAGCTTTCTTT.